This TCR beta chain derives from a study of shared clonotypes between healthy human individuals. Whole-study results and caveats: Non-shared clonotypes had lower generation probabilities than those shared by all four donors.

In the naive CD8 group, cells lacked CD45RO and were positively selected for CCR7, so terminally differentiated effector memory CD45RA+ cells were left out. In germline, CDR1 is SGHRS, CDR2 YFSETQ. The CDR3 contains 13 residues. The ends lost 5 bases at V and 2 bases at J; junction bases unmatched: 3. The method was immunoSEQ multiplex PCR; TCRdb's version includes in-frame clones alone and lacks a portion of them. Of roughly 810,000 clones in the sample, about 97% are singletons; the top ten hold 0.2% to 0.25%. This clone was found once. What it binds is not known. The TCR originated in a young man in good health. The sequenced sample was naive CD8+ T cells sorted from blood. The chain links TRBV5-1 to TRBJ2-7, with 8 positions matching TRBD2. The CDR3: CASRGLGTYEQYF. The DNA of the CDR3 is TGCGCCAGCAGGGGACTAGGCACCTACGAGCAGTACTTC.